A selection of T cell receptor beta chains follows, all from one sample in a study of Graves' ophthalmopathy and Graves' hyperthyroidism. Using its own MiXCR run on the multiplex PCR reads, TCRdb lists one record per CDR3 protein. The repertoire holds 220,000 or so distinct CDR3 sequences, approximately 21% seen once, with around 40% in the top ten. Sequencing was carried out using peripheral blood. The receptors here all came from a woman aged 45-60 years with Graves' ophthalmopathy. Each CDR3 is given with its conserved first and last residue. D genes are given only for firm matches. Clone size is given for some rows only: seen once, a few or many times, or a class if the clone is expanded.

size	V	D	J	DNA	CDR3
many	TRBV29-1	.	TRBJ1-1	TGCAGCTCGAAAGGTCATCCGAACACTGAAGCTTTCTTT	CSSKGHPNTEAFF
.	TRBV6-1	.	TRBJ1-6	TGTGCCAGCACCAACGGACTGGGTAATTCACCCCTCCACTTT	CASTNGLGNSPLHF
many	TRBV15	.	TRBJ2-7	TGTGCCACCAGCGTCCTCCGGGCAGCCCCGCGGGAGCAGTACTTC	CATSVLRAAPREQYF
few	TRBV30	.	TRBJ1-1	TGTGCCTGGAGTGTGGGGGTTGGGACCACTGAAGCTTTCTTT	CAWSVGVGTTEAFF
many	TRBV6-1	TRBD1	TRBJ1-2	TGTGCCAGCAGCCGGACAGGGGTTTCAAACTATGGCTACACCTTC	CASSRTGVSNYGYTF
many	TRBV29-1	TRBD1	TRBJ1-1	TGCAGCGGCCTAAGGGGGCATACTGAAGCTTTCTTT	CSGLRGHTEAFF
many	TRBV2	.	TRBJ2-2	TGTGCCAGCAGTGACAGTGCGGGGCTTCGGGAGCTGTTTTTT	CASSDSAGLRELFF
many	TRBV28	.	TRBJ1-6	TGTGCCAGCAGTTTGAAGAGCTCCTATAATTCACCCCTCCACTTT	CASSLKSSYNSPLHF
many	TRBV20-1	.	TRBJ1-2	TGCAGTGCTAACAGACGGAGAGGCTATGGCTACACCTTC	CSANRRRGYGYTF
many	TRBV6-4	.	TRBJ1-2	TGTGCCAGCAGTTTAAGTGCAGATAACTATGGCTACACCTTC	CASSLSADNYGYTF